Detailed here is one TCR beta chain. The specificity of this receptor is unknown. There are no base qualities to consult, and no much larger clone falls within one base. The V end gives up 4 bases and the J end 2 bases, leaving 11 bases in the junction not matched to a gene. The cysteine opens and the phenylalanine closes a CDR3 of 18 amino acids. The CDR3 DNA has 54 bases and is translated from base 1. CDR1 is given as LGHNA and CDR2 as YNFKEQ, both from the germline V gene. These data originate in a study of shared clonotypes between healthy human individuals (TCRdb year 2020). Background for the entire study: The cohort included a few men and a couple of women between 18 and 49 years of age. To estimate repertoire size and how much clonotypes are shared between individuals, the study performed deep sequencing of blood TCR repertoires from roughly five healthy adults. To increase sequencing depth and limit assay-specific biases, TCR repertoire library preparation and sequencing were carried out by different laboratories using diverse techniques. Leukapheresis yielded between about 0.9 and 9 billion PBMCs per donor.

Using the deep immunoSEQ assay, TCR CDR3 regions were amplified from genomic DNA by multiplex PCR. For each cell subset, the extracted genomic DNA was distributed evenly across all wells of several immunoSEQ 96-well plates, and each plate served as one replicate. For unsorted PBMC, around 0.3 ug genomic DNA, equal to around 30,000 T cell genomes, was loaded into each replicate PCR. Unsorted PBMC genomic DNA was sequenced across ten immunoSEQ deep assay plates. The purified libraries were quantified using a Qubit 3.0 fluorometer, sized with a Bioanalyzer 2100, and then quantified again using the KAPA Library Quantification kit. Every immunoSEQ 96-well plate was sequenced on a dedicated single-read 150-cycle Illumina NextSeq 550 flow cell. Per the source publication's procedure: Because the immunoSEQ output held only junctional sequences and lacked quality scores, the filtering could not match the filtering applied to full-length reads. Sequences were annotated with PyIR, a Python wrapper for IgBLAST v1.9, using IMGT germline references to assign V/J genes and CDR3. Reads with weak V/J assignments (E-value above 1e-6), missing CDR3, stop codons, out-of-frame junctions, or ambiguous translated residues were removed. V3J clonotypes were defined as sequences sharing an identical inferred V gene, J gene, and CDR3 amino acid sequence. Percentage overlap between repertoires was calculated by dividing the number of shared unique clonotypes by the size of the smaller repertoire. RTK rarefaction, the Chao1 estimator, and Recon v2.1 estimates of unobserved clonotypes were used to assess repertoire richness. This immuneACCESS table, as held by TCRdb, lists in-frame sequences with V and J called but not all clones. Of the missing ones, under half trace to an unresolved V gene in checked studies; the others have no known cause. V and J calls and clone size are given by that table; D and trimming were obtained from the DNA. A total of about half a million clones appear in this sample, around 79% of them only once. The ten largest account for roughly 13% of the sample.

Overall study results and their limits: Sampling was restricted to blood, and TCR repertoires in tissue are likely to differ from TCR repertoires in blood. Because the study included a small number of donors, the genetic and exposure-history diversity represented was limited. Pairwise subsampling indicated that sequencing depth was expected to affect the degree of clonotype sharing among donors.

The donors were healthy, HIV-negative adults with no recently reported acute infections or vaccinations. Only Caucasian adults living in Nashville, Tennessee, USA were represented among the donors. For unsorted samples, some 100 million PBMCs were counted, and genomic DNA was extracted using the QIAamp DNA Blood Mini kit. After blood collection by leukapheresis, PBMCs were isolated using Ficoll-Histopaque density gradient centrifugation and then cryopreserved in the vapor phase of liquid nitrogen. The source material was PBMCs. The source of this sequence is a woman aged 40 to 50 in good health. Some clones in this sample may be carry-over from other donors' samples. The V gene is TRBV4-2 and the J gene is TRBJ2-6, with 7 bases aligning to TRBD2. The nucleotide sequence is given as TGTGCCAGCAGCCGCCCCTGGACTAGGGAGGCTGGGGCCAACGTCCTGACTTTC. This yields the protein CASSRPWTREAGANVLTF.